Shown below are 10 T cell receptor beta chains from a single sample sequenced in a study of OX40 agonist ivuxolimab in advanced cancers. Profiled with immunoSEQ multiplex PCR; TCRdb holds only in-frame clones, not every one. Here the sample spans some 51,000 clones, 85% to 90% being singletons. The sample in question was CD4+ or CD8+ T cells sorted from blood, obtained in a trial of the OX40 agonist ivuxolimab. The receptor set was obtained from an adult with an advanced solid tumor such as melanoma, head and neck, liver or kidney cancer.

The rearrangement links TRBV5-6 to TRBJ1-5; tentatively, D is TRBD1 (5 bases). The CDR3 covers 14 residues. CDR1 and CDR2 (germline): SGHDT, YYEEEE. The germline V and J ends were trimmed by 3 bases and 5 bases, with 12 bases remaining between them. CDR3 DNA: TGTGCCAGCAGCTCGGGGGGGAGGTATCAGCCCCAGCATTTT. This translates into CASSSGGRYQPQHF.

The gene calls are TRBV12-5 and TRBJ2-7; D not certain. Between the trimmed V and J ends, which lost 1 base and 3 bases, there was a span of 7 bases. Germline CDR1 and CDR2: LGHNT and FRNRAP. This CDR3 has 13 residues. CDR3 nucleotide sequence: TGTGCTAGTGGTTTGGAGGGCCGCTACGAGCAGTACTTC. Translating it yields CASGLEGRYEQYF.

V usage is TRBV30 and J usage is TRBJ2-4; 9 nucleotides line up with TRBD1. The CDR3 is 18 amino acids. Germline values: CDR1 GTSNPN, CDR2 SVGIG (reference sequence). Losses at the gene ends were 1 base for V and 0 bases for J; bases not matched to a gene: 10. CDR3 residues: CAWSATGGLSLAKNIQYF. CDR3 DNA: TGTGCCTGGAGTGCAACAGGGGGCCTCTCCCTAGCCAAAAACATTCAGTACTTC. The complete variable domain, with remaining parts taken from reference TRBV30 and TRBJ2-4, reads SQTIHQWPATLVQPVGSPLSLECTVEGTSNPNLYWYRQAAGRGLQLLFYSVGIGQISSEVPQNLSASRPQDRQFILSSKKLLLSDSGFYLCAWSATGGLSLAKNIQYFGAGTRLSVL.

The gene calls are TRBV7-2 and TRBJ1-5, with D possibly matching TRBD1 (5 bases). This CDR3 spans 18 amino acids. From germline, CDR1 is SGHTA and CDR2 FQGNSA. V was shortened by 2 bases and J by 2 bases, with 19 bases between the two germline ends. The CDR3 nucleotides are TGTGCCAGCAGCTTACCCGGTGCAGGGAACGGAGGCAATCAGCCCCAGCATTTT. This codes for CASSLPGAGNGGNQPQHF.

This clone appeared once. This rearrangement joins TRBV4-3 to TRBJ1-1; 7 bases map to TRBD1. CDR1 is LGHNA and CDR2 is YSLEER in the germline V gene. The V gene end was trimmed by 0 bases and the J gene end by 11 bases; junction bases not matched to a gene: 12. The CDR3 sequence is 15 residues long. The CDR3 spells CASSQESRGKGDAFF. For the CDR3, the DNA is TGCGCCAGCAGCCAAGAGTCCAGGGGGAAAGGCGATGCTTTCTTT.

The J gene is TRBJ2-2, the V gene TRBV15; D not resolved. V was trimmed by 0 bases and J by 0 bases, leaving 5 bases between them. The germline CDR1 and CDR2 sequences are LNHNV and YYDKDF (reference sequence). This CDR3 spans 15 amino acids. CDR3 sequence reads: CATSRDRANTGELFF. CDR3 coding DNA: TGTGCCACCAGCAGAGATCGGGCGAACACCGGGGAGCTGTTTTTT.

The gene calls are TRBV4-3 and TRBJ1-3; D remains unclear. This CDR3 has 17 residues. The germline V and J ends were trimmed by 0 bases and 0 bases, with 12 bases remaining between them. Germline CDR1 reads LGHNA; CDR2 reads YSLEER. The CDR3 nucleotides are TGCGCCAGCAGCCAAGATAACGGGCTCTCCTCTGGAAACACCATATATTTT. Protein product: CASSQDNGLSSGNTIYF.

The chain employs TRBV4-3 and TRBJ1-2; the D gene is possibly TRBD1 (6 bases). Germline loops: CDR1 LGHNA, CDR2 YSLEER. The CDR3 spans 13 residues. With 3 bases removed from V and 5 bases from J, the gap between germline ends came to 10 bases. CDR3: CASSQAQGYGYTF. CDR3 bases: TGCGCCAGCAGCCAGGCTCAGGGGTATGGCTACACCTTC.

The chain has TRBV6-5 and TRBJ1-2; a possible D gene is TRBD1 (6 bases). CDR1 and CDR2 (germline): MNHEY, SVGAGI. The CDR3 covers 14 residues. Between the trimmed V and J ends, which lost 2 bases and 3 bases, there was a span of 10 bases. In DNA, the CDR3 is TGTGCCAGCAGTTACGACAGGAACTACTATGGCTACACCTTC. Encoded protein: CASSYDRNYYGYTF.

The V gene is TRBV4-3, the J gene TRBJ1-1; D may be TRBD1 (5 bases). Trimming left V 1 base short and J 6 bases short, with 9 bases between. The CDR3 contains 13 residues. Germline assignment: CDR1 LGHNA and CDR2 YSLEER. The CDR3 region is CASSQVEGAEAFF. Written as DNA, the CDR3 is TGCGCCAGCAGCCAAGTGGAAGGGGCTGAAGCTTTCTTT.